The T cell receptor (beta chain) under discussion was sequenced for a study of technical replicates of blood from a handful of donors. Libraries were prepared by immunoSEQ multiplex PCR; TCRdb keeps only in-frame clonotypes and omits some of them. In the table there are over 55,000 clones, 75% to 95% of which are singletons. Germline CDR1 is SGHNT and CDR2 is YENEEA. This CDR3 has 17 amino acids. Trimming took 5 bases from V and 4 from J; bases not matched to a gene: 14. Sequenced sample: PBMCs. This clonotype originated in a human donor in good health. Some clones in this sample may be carry-over from other donors' samples. V is TRBV11-3 and J is TRBJ2-1, with TRBD2 matching 7 bases. Written as DNA, the CDR3 is TGTGCCAGCAGCCCAGCTGTGGGGGAGCGGGGATACAATGAGCAGTTCTTC. This gives the protein CASSPAVGERGYNEQFF.